This TCR beta chain was captured by sequencing in a study of blood T cells in healthy people across ages. Whole-study findings and limits: The study regarded diversity estimates from one million T cells as underestimates.

The CDR3 totals 15 residues. Germline V gene data show CDR1 as MGHDK and CDR2 as SYGVNS. Trimming removed 5 bases from V and 8 bases from J, with 16 bases in between. A few counts support this clonotype. Its antigen is not identified. PCR was performed a second time for about 7 to 12 cycles using a sample-barcoded 5' primer and a J-beta primer mix. TCRdb reprocessed the 5' RACE reads with MiXCR, giving one entry per CDR3 protein. Among about 900,000 distinct CDR3 sequences listed, approximately 59% were seen once. The TCR was taken from a man younger than 40 in good health. J is TRBJ1-6 and V is TRBV25-1; D ambiguous. Sequencing was performed on blood. CDR3 amino acids: CASSLQRVGDSPLHF. The CDR3 bases are TGTGCCAGCAGTCTCCAACGGGTTGGCGATTCACCCCTCCACTTT. The full variable domain, rest sourced from reference TRBV25-1 and TRBJ1-6, is EADIYQTPRYLVIGTGKKITLECSQTMGHDKMYWYQQDPGMELHLIHYSYGVNSTEKGDLSSESTVSRIRTEHFPLTLESARPSHTSQYLCASSLQRVGDSPLHFGNGTRLTVT.